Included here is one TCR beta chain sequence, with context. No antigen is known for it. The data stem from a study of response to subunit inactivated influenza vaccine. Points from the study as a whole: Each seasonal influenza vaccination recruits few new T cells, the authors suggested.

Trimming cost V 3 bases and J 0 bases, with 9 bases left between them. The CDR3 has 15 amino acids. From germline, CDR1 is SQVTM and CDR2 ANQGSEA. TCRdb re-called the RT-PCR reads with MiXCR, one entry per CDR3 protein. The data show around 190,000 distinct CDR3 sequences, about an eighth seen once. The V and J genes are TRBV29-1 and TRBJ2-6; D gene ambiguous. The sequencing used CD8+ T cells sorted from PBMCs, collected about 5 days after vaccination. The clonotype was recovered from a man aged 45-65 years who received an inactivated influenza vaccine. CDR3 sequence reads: CSVESSNSGANVLTF. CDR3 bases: TGCAGCGTTGAGTCGTCCAACTCTGGGGCCAACGTCCTGACTTTC.